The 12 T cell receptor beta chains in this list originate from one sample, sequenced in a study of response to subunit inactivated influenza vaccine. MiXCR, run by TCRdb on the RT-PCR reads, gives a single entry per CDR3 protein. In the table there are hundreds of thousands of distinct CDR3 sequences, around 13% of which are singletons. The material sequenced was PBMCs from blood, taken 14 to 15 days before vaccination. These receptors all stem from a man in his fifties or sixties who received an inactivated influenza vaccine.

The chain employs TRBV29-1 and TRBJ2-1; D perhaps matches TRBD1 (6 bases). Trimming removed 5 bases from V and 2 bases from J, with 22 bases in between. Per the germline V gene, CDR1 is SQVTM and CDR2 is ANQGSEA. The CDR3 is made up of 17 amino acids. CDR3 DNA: TGCAGCGTTCTAGCCCCAAACAGGGTGCTGGCCTACAATGAGCAGTTCTTC. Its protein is CSVLAPNRVLAYNEQFF.

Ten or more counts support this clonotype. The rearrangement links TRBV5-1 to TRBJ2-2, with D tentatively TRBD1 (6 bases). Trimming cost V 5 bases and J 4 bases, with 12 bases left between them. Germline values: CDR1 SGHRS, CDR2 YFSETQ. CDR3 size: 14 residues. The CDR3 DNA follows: TGCGCCAGCAGACCCATGACAGGCACCGGGGAGCTGTTTTTT. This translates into CASRPMTGTGELFF.

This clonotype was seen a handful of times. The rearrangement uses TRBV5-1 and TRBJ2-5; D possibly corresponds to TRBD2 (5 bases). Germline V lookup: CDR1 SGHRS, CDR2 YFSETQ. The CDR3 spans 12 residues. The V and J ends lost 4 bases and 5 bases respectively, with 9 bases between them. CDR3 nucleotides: TGCGCCAGCAGCGCCCGGAGGGAGACCCAGTACTTC. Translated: CASSARRETQYF.

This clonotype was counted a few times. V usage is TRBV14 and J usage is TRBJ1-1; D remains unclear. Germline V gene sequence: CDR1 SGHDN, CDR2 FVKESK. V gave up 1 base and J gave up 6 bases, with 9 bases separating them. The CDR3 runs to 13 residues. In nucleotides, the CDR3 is TGTGCCAGCAGCCAAGCCCCCGGGGCTGAAGCTTTCTTT. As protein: CASSQAPGAEAFF.

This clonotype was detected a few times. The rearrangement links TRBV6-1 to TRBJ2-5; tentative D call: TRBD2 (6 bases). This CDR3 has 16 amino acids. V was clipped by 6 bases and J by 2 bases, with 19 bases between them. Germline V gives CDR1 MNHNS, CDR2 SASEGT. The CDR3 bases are TGTGCCAGCAGCCGTTTAGCGGAAGGGATTCAAGAGACCCAGTACTTC. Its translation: CASSRLAEGIQETQYF.

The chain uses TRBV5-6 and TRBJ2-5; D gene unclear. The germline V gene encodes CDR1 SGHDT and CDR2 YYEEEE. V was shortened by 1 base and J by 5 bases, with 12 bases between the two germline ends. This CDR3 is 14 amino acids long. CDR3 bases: TGTGCCAGCAGCTTGTGGACGGGCGCGGAGACCCAGTACTTC. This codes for CASSLWTGAETQYF.

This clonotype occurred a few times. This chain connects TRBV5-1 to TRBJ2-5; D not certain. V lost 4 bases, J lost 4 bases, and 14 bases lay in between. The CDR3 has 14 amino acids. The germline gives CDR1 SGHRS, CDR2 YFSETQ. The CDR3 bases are TGCGCCAGCAGCCCCGGGTCCGGCGGAGAGACCCAGTACTTC. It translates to CASSPGSGGETQYF.

Here the CDR3 reads CASSRQGNEAFF. CDR3 in DNA: TGTGCCAGCTCACGACAGGGGAATGAAGCTTTCTTT. This rearrangement joins TRBV18 to TRBJ1-1, with TRBD1 matching over 8 bases. The CDR3 loop spans 12 amino acids. Germline V CDR1 and CDR2: KGHSH, LQKENI. Germline trimming cut 4 bases from V and 7 bases from J; bases unmatched to any gene: 2.

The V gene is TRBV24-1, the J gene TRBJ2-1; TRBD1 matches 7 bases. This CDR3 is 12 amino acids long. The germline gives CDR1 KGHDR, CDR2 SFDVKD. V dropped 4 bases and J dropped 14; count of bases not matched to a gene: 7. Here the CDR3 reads CATSERDREKFF. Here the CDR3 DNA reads TGTGCCACCAGTGAGAGAGACAGGGAGAAGTTCTTC.

CDR3 amino acids: CSARVASDVSDTQYF. Here the CDR3 DNA reads TGCAGTGCTAGGGTAGCGTCGGACGTATCGGATACGCAGTATTTT. The chain recombines TRBV20-1 with TRBJ2-3; tentatively, D is TRBD2 (5 bases). V was trimmed by 3 bases and J by 6 bases, leaving 19 bases between them. There are 15 residues in the CDR3. The germline V gene has CDR1 DFQATT and CDR2 SNEGSKA (reference sequence).

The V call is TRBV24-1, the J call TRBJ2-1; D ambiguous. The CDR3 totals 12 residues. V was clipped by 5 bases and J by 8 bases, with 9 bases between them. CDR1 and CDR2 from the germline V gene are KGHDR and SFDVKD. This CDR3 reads CATSAHGYEQFF. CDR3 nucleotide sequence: TGTGCCACCAGTGCCCATGGCTATGAGCAGTTCTTC.

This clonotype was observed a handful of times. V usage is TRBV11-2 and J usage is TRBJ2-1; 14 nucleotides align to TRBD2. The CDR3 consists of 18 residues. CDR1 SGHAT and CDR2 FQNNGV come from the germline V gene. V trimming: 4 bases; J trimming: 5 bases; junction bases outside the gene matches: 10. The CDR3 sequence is CASSSLPGLAGANNEQFF. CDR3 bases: TGTGCCAGCAGCTCACTTCCGGGACTAGCGGGGGCGAACAATGAGCAGTTCTTC.